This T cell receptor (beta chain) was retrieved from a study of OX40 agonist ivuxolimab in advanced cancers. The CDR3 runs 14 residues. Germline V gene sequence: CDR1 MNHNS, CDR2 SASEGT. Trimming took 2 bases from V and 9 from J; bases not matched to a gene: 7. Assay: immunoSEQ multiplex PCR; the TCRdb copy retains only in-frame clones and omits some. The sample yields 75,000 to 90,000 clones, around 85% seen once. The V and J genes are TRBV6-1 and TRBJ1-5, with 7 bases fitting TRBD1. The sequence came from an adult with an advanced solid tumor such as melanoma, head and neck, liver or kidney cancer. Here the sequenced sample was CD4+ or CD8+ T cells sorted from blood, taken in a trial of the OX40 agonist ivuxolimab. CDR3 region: CASSESGTASPQHF. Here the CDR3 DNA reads TGTGCCAGCAGTGAATCAGGGACAGCCTCGCCCCAGCATTTT.